In this sample, the clone carrying this T cell receptor beta chain turned up a few times. Not a single patient had been given any form of treatment at any point before undergoing thyroid surgery. With MiXCR, TCRdb called clones anew from the PCR reads. The sample records around 20,000 clones, roughly a quarter being singletons. This sample is part of a study of metastatic and nonmetastatic thyroid tumors. The CDR3 has 14 amino acids. Looked up from germline, CDR1 is MGHRA and CDR2 is YSYEKL. V was shortened by 0 bases and J by 7 bases, with 10 bases between the two germline ends. The chain uses TRBV4-1 and TRBJ1-5, with D hard to call. The sample taken for sequencing was blood. The TCR was taken from a female donor with papillary thyroid cancer or a benign thyroid nodule (not recorded which). Some clones in this sample may be carry-over from other donors' samples. The CDR3 is CASSQEGSRQPQHF. CDR3 in DNA: TGCGCCAGCAGCCAAGAGGGTAGTCGGCAGCCCCAGCATTTT.